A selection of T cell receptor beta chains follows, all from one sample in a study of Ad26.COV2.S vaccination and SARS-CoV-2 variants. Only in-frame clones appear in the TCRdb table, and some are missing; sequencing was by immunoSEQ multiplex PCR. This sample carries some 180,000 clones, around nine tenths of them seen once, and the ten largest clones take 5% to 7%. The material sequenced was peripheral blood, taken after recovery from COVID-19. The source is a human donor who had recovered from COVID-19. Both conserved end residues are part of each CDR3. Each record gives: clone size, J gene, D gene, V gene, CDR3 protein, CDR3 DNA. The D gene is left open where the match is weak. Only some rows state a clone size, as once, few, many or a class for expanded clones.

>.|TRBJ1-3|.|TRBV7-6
CASSLTRGVSGNTIYF
TGTGCCAGCAGCTTAACCCGAGGGGTCTCTGGAAACACCATATATTTT
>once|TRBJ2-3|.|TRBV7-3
CASSLRESDTQYF
TGTGCCAGCAGCCTACGGGAGTCAGATACGCAGTATTTT
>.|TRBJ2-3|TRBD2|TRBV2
CASSGTSGGLNTQYF
TGTGCCAGCAGCGGGACTAGCGGGGGTTTAAATACGCAGTATTTT
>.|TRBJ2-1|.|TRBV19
CASSIEWRDNEQFF
TGTGCCAGTAGTATAGAATGGCGGGACAATGAGCAGTTCTTC
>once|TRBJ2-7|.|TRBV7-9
CASSPSGGFSYEQYF
TGTGCCAGCAGCCCCTCCGGCGGGTTCTCCTACGAGCAGTACTTC
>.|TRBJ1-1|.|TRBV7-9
CASSLKDPGLNTEAFF
TGTGCCAGCAGCTTGAAGGACCCCGGATTGAACACTGAAGCTTTCTTT
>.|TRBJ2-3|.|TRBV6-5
CAGQASEFPTDTQYF
TGTGCAGGCCAGGCCTCCGAGTTCCCCACAGATACGCAGTATTTT
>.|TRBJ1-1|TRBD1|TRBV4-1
CASSLGTGIWAEAFF
TGCGCCAGCAGCCTAGGGACAGGGATATGGGCTGAAGCTTTCTTT
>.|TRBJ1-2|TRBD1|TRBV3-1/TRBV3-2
CASSHGQGDGYGYTF
TGTGCCAGCAGCCATGGACAGGGGGATGGATATGGCTACACCTTC
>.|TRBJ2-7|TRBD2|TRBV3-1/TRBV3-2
CASSQTPLAGTSGPTLNF
TGTGCCAGCAGCCAAACCCCTCTAGCCGGGACTAGCGGACCGACTCTGAACTTC
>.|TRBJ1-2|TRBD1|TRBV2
CASGITDRDPNYGYTF
TGTGCCAGCGGAATAACGGACAGGGACCCTAACTATGGCTACACCTTC
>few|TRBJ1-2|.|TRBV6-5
CASSYGLESYTF
TGTGCCAGCAGTTACGGCTTAGAATCCTACACCTTC
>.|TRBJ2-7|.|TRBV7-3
CASSPGTGPYEQYF
TGTGCCAGCAGCCCTGGGACGGGTCCCTACGAGCAGTACTTC
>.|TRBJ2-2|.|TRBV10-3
CAISGGDGELFF
TGTGCCATCAGTGGAGGCGACGGGGAGCTGTTTTTT
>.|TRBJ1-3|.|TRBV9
CASSIGTPIGNTIYF
TGTGCCAGCAGCATCGGTACACCTATCGGAAACACCATATATTTT
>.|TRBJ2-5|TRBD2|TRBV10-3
CAISETSGSIRGETQYF
TGTGCCATCAGTGAGACTAGCGGGAGTATTAGGGGAGAGACCCAGTACTTC
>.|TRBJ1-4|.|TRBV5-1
CASRRGEDNEKLFF
TGCGCCAGCAGAAGGGGGGAAGATAATGAAAAACTGTTTTTT
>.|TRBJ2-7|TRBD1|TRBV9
CASSTDRDGAPYGYEQYF
TGTGCCAGCAGCACTGACAGGGACGGGGCCCCCTACGGCTACGAGCAGTACTTC
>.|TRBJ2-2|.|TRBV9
CASSVDGLNTGELFF
TGTGCCAGCAGCGTAGACGGCCTTAACACCGGGGAGCTGTTTTTT
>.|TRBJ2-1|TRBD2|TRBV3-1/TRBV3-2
CASSQEGAGGPNEQFF
TGTGCCAGCAGCCAAGAAGGCGCGGGGGGGCCAAATGAGCAGTTCTTC
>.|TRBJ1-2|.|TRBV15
CATSRGGGADYGYTF
TGTGCCACCAGCAGGGGCGGGGGGGCGGATTATGGCTACACCTTC
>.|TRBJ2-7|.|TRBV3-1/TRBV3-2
CASSLRTSRYEQYF
TGTGCCAGCAGCCTCCGGACTTCCCGCTACGAGCAGTACTTC
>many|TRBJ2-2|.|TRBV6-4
CASSEGQNTGELFF
TGTGCCAGCAGTGAGGGACAGAACACCGGGGAGCTGTTTTTT
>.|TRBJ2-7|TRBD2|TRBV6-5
CASKTGGGVPSEQYF
TGTGCCAGCAAAACGGGCGGGGGAGTTCCCTCCGAGCAGTACTTC
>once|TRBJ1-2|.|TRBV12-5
CASGLARGSGYTF
TGTGCTAGTGGTTTGGCCAGGGGTAGTGGCTACACCTTC
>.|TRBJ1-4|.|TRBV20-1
CSASIPSATNEKLFF
TGCAGTGCTAGTATTCCTTCTGCAACTAATGAAAAACTGTTTTTT
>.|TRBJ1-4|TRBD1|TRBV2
CASSTVPGQGRREKLFF
TGTGCCAGCAGCACCGTCCCGGGACAGGGTCGGCGGGAAAAACTGTTTTTT
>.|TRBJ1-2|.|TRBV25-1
CASQQGEINYGYTF
TGTGCCAGCCAACAGGGTGAAATTAACTATGGCTACACCTTC
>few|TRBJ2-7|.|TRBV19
CASSQNYEQYF
TGTGCCAGTAGTCAAAACTACGAGCAGTACTTC
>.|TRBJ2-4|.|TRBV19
CASSIQVGKNIQYF
TGTGCCAGTAGTATCCAAGTGGGCAAAAACATTCAGTACTTC
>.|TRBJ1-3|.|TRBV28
CASSLHDSSGNTIYF
TGTGCCAGCAGTTTACACGACAGCTCGGGAAACACCATATATTTT
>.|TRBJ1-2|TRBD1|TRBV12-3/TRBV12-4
CASSPDRRYGYTF
TGTGCCAGCAGCCCGGACAGGAGGTATGGCTACACCTTC
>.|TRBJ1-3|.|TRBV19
CASSIIGFRNTIYF
TGTGCCAGTAGTATCATCGGGTTTAGAAACACCATATATTTT
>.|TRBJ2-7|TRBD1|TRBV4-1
CASSQDSGTGYEQYF
TGCGCCAGCAGCCAAGATTCCGGGACAGGCTACGAGCAGTACTTC
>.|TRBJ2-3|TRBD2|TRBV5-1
CASSYRAGGPTDTQYF
TGCGCCAGCAGCTACCGAGCGGGGGGGCCCACAGATACGCAGTATTTT
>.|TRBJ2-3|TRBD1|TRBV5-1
CASSYWGTGPADTQYF
TGCGCCAGCAGCTATTGGGGGACAGGGCCCGCAGATACGCAGTATTTT
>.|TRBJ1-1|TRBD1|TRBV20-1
CSATETGQAFF
TGCAGTGCTACCGAGACAGGGCAAGCTTTCTTT
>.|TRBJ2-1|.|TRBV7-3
CASSLMALSYNEQFF
TGTGCCAGCAGCTTAATGGCCCTCTCCTACAATGAGCAGTTCTTC
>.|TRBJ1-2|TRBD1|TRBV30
CAWSLDRGYRGYTF
TGTGCCTGGAGTCTGGACAGGGGATATCGTGGCTACACCTTC
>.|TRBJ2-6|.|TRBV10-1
CASSEPSFKHPGANVLTF
TGCGCCAGCAGTGAGCCGTCATTCAAGCACCCTGGGGCCAACGTCCTGACTTTC
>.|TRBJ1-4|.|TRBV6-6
CASRGPTNEKLFF
TGTGCCAGCCGGGGTCCAACTAATGAAAAACTGTTTTTT
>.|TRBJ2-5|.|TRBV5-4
CASSSPDTKKWTQYF
TGTGCCAGCAGCTCGCCGGACACAAAGAAGTGGACCCAGTACTTC
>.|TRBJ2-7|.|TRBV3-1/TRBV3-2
CASSARDGHSYEQYF
TGTGCCAGCAGTGCCCGGGACGGACACTCCTACGAGCAGTACTTC
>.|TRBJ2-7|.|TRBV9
CASSVGTVGTYEQYF
TGTGCCAGCAGCGTAGGGACAGTGGGGACCTACGAGCAGTACTTC
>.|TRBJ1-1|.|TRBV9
CASSVGTENTEAFF
TGTGCCAGCAGCGTAGGAACAGAGAACACTGAAGCTTTCTTT
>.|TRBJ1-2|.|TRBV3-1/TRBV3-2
CASSQGGRGYTF
TGTGCCAGCAGCCAAGGGGGGCGAGGCTACACCTTC
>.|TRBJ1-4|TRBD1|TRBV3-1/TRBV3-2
CASSQLQGMGEKLFF
TGTGCCAGCAGCCAGTTACAGGGGATGGGTGAAAAACTGTTTTTT
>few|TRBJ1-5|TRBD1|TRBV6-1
CASSEAGGYSNQPQHF
TGTGCCAGCAGTGAGGCAGGGGGCTATAGCAATCAGCCCCAGCATTTT
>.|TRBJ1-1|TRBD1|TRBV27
CASSLRGRGEAFF
TGTGCCAGCAGTTTAAGGGGGCGGGGTGAAGCTTTCTTT
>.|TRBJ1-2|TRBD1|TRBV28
CASSPGQGAPYGYTF
TGTGCCAGCAGTCCGGGACAGGGGGCACCATATGGCTACACCTTC
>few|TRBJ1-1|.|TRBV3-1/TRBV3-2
CASSQWKGNTEAFF
TGTGCCAGCAGCCAATGGAAGGGGAACACTGAAGCTTTCTTT
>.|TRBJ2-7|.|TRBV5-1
CASSLDTIYEQYF
TGCGCCAGCAGCTTGGACACTATCTACGAGCAGTACTTC
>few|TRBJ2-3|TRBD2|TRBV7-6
CASSLIAAGGRSTDTQYF
TGTGCCAGCAGCCTGATCGCAGCGGGGGGCCGTAGCACAGATACGCAGTATTTT
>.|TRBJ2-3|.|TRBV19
CASSRGIIDTQYF
TGTGCCAGTAGCCGCGGGATCATCGATACGCAGTATTTT
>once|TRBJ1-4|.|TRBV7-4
CASSEWSSNEKLFF
TGTGCCAGCAGCGAGTGGTCCAGTAATGAAAAACTGTTTTTT